This T cell receptor (beta chain) was retrieved from a study of T cells in Graves' hyperthyroidism and ophthalmopathy. A note on this clonotype: Its specificity is not known.

Study observations and caveats: Using 13 V-J features, a model discriminated ophthalmopathy from stable hyperthyroidism.

Trimming left V 6 bases short and J 2 bases short, with 14 bases between. The CDR3 is made up of 14 amino acids. Hyperthyroidism patients were newly diagnosed, had disease duration under 2 months, and were aged 18 to 65 years. Investigators excluded patients with uncontrolled infection, other autoimmune disease, pregnancy or lactation. Each diagnosis drew on symptoms, thyroxine, TRAb, thyroid ultrasound and orbital computed tomography findings. Amplification of TCR beta CDR3 regions used RNA as the template. An initial round of RT-PCR targeting the TCR CDR3 relied on the HTBI primer set. TCRdb redid the calling of the multiplex PCR reads with MiXCR, one entry per CDR3 protein. Of around 580,000 distinct CDR3 sequences in the sample, roughly 50% were seen once.

The sequenced sample consisted of peripheral blood or thyroid tissue (not recorded which). This clonotype was sampled from a woman aged 18 to 35 with Graves' hyperthyroidism. V is TRBV12-3 or TRBV12-4 and J is TRBJ2-7, with D unresolved. CDR3 region: CASSFLAVPYEQYF. DNA for the CDR3: TGTGCCAGCAGCTTCCTGGCCGTACCCTACGAGCAGTACTTC.